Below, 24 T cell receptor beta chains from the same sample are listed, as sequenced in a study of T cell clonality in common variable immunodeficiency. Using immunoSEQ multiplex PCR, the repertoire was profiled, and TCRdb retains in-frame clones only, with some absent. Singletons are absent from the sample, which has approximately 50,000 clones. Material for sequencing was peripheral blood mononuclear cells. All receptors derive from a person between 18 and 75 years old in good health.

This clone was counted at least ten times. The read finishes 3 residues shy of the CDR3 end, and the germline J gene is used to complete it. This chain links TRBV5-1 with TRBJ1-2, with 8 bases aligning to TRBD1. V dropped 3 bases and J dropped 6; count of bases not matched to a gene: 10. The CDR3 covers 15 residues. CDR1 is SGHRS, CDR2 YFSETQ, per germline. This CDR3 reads CASSSLLGQGDGYTF. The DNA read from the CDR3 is TGCGCCAGCAGCTCACTTCTAGGACAGGGAGATGGC.

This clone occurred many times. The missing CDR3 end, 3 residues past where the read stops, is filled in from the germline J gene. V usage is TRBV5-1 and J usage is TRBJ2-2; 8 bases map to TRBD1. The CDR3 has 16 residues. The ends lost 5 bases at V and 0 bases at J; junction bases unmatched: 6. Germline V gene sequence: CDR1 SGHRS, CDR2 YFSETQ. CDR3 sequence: CASRTGATSNTGELFF. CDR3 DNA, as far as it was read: TGCGCCAGCAGGACAGGGGCAACTTCGAACACCGGGGAG.

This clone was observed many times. The covered CDR3 bases are TGTGCCAGCAGTTTGAAGGGGACAGGGGGAGGCTCTAACTATGGC. This translates into CASSLKGTGGGSNYG. The CDR3 in full is CASSLKGTGGGSNYGYTF. The rearrangement links TRBV28 to TRBJ1-2, with TRBD1 matching over 11 bases. From the germline J gene comes the end of the CDR3, since the read stops 3 residues before it. The CDR3 sequence is 18 residues long. Unmatched junction bases numbered 9, after V lost 3 bases and J lost 0 bases. CDR1 MDHEN and CDR2 SYDVKM come from the germline V gene.

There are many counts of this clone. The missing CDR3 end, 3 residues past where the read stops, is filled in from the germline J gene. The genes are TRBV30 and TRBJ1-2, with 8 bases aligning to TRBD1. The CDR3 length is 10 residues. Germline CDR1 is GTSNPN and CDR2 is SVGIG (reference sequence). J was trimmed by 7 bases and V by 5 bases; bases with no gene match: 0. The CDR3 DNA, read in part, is TGTGCCTGGGGACAGGGTGGC. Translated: CAWGQGG. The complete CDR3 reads CAWGQGGYTF.

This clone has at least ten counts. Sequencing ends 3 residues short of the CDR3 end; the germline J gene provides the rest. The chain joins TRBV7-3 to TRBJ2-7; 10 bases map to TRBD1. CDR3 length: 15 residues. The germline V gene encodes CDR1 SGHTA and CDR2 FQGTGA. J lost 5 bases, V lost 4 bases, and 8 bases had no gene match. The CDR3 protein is CASSSTGTGAHEQYF. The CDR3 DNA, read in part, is TGTGCCAGCAGCTCCACCGGGACAGGGGCCCACGAG.

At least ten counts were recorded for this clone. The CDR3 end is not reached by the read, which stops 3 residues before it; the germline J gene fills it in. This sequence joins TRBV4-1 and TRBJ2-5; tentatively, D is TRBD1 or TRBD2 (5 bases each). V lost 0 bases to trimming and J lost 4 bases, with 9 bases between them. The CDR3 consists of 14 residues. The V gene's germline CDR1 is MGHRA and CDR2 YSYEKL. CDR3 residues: CASSQDRGAETQYF. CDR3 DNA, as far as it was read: TGCGCCAGCAGCCAAGATAGAGGGGCAGAGACC.

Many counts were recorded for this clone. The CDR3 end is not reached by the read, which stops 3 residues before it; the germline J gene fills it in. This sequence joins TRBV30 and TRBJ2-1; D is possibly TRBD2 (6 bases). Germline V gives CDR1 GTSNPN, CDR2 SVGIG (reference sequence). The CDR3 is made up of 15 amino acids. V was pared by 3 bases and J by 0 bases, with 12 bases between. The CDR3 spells CAWRGDSSSYNEQFF. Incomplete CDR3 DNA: TGTGCCTGGAGAGGGGACTCTAGCTCCTACAATGAG.

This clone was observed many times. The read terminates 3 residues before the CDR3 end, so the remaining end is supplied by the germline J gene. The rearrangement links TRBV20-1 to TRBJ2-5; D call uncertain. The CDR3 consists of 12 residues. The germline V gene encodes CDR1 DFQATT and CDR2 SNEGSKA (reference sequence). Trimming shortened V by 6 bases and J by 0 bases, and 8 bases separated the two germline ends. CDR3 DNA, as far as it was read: TGCAGTGCCTACCGGGACCAAGAGACC. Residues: CSAYRDQET. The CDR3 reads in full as CSAYRDQETQYF.

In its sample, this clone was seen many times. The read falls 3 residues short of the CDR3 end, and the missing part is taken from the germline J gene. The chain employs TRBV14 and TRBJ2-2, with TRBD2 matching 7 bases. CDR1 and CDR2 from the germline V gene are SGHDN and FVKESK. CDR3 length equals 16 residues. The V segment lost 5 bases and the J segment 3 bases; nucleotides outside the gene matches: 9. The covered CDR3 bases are TGTGCCAGCAGCTATGCCGGGACTATCTACACCGGGGAG. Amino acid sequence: CASSYAGTIYTGE. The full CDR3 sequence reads CASSYAGTIYTGELFF.

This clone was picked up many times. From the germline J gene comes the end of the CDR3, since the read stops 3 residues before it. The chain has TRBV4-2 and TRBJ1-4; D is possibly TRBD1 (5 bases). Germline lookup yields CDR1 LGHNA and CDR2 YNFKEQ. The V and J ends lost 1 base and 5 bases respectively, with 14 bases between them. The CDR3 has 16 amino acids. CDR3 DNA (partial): TGTGCCAGCAGCCAAGGGGGCGGGGTAGGAAATGAAAAA. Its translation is CASSQGGGVGNEK. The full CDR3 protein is CASSQGGGVGNEKLFF.

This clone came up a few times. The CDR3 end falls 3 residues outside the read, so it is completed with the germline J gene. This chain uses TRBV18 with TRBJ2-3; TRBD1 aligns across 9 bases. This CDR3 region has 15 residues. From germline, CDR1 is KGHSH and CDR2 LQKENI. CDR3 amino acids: CASSPRRQGEETQYF. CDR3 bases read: TGTGCCAGCTCACCACGCCGACAGGGGGAAGAGACG.

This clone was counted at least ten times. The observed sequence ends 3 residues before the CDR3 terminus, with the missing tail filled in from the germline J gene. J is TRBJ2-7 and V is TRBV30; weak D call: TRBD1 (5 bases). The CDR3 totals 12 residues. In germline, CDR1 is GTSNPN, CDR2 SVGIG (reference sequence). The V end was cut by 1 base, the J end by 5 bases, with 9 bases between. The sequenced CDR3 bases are TGTGCCTGGAGTGATAGCAGGGACGAG. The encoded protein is CAWSDSRDE. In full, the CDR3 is CAWSDSRDEQYF.

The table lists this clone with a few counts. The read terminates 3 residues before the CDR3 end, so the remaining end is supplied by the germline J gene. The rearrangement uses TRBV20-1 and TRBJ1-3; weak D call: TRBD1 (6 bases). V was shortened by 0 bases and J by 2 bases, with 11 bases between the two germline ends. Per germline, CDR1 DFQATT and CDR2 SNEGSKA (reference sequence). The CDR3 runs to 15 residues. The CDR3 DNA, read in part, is TGCAGTGCTAGAGACGGGGCAGGGGCTGGAAACACC. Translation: CSARDGAGAGNT. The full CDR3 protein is CSARDGAGAGNTIYF.

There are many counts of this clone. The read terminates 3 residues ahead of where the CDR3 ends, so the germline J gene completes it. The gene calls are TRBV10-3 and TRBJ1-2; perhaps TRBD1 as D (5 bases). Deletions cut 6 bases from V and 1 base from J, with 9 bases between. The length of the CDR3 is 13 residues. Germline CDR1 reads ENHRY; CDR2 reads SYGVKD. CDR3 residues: CAISAGNNYGYTF. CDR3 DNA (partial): TGTGCCATCAGCGCAGGGAATAACTATGGC.

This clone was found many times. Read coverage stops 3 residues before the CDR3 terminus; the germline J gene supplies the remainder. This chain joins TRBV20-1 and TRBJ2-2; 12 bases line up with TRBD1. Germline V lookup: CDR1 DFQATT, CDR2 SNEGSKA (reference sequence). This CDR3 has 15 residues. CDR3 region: CSARDSGTGGEKLFF. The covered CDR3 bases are TGCAGTGCTAGAGATTCCGGGACAGGGGGCGAAAAG.

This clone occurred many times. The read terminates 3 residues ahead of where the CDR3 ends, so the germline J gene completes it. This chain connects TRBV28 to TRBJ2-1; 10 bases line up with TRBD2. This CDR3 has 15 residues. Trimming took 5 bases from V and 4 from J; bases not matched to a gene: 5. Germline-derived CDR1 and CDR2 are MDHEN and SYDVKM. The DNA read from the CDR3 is TGTGCCAGCAGTCCTAGCGGGAGTAATTACAATGAG. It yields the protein CASSPSGSNYNE. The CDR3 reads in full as CASSPSGSNYNEQFF.

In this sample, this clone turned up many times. The DNA read from the CDR3 is TGTGCCAGCAGCCTCGGACAGGGGCCCGGGGAG. It specifies CASSLGQGPGE. The full CDR3 protein is CASSLGQGPGELFF. The chain uses TRBV11-3 and TRBJ2-2; 9 bases match TRBD1. The DNA ends 3 residues before the CDR3 does, and the rest of the CDR3 is filled in from the germline J gene. The V segment lost 5 bases and the J segment 6 bases; nucleotides outside the gene matches: 4. The CDR3 runs 14 residues. Germline V gene lookup returns CDR1 SGHNT and CDR2 YENEEA.

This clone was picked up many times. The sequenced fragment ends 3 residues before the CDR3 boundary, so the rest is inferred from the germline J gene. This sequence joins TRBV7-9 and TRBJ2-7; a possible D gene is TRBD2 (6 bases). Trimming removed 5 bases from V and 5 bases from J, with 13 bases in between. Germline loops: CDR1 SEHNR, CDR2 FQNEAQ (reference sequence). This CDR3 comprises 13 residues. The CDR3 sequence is CASSQRLVHEQYF. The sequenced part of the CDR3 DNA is TGTGCCAGCAGCCAACGACTAGTCCACGAG.

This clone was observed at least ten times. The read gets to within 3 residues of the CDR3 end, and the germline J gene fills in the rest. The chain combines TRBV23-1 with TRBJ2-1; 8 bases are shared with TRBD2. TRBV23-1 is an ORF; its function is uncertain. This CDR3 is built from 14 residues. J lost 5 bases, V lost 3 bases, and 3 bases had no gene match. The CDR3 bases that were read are TGCGCCAGCAGTCACGCGGGGGGCGACAATGAG. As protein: CASSHAGGDNE. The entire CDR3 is CASSHAGGDNEQFF.

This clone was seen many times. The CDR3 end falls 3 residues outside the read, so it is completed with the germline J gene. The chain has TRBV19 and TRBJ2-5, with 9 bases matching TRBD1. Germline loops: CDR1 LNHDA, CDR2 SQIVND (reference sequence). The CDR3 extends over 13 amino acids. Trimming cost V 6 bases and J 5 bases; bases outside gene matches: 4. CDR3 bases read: TGTGCCAGTAGGGACAGGGGAGGGGAGACC. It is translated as CASRDRGGET. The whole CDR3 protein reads CASRDRGGETQYF.

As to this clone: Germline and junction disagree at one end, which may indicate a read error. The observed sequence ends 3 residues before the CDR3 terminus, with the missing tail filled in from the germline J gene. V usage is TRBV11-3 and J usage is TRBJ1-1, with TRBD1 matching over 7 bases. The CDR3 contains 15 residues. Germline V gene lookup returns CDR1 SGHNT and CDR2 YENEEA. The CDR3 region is CTSSFTGEASTEAFF. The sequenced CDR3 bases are TGTACCAGCAGCTTCACAGGGGAGGCTAGCACTGAA.

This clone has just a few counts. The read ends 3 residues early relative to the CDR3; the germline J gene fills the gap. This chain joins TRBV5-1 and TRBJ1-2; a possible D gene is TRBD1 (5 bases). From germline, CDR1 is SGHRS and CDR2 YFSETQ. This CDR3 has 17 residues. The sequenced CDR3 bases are TGCGCCAGCAGCGGGGACTCCGAGACAGACAAATCTCTGGGC. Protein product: CASSGDSETDKSLG. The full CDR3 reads CASSGDSETDKSLGYTF. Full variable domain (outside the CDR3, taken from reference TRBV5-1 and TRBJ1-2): KAGVTQTPRYLIKTRGQQVTLSCSPISGHRSVSWYQQTPGQGLQFLFEYFSETQRNKGNFPGRFSGRQFSNSRSEMNVSTLELGDSALYLCASSGDSETDKSLGYTFGSGTRLTVV.

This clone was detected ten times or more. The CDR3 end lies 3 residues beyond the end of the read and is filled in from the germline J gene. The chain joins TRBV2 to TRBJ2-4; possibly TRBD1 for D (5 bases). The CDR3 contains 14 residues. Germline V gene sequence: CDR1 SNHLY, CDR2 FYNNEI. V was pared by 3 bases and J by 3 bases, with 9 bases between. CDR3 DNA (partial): TGTGCCAGCAGTGAGCAGGGAAGCAAAAACATT. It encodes CASSEQGSKNI. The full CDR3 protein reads CASSEQGSKNIQYF.

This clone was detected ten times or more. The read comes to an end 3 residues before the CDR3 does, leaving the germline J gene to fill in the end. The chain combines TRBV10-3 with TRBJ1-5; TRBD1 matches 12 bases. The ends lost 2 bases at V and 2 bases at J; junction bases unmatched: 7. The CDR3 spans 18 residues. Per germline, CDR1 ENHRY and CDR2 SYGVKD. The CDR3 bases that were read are TGTGCCATCAGTGAGCCGGGACAGGGGGCCGTTGGCAATCAGCCC. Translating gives CAISEPGQGAVGNQP. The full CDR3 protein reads CAISEPGQGAVGNQPQHF.